The next 5 T cell receptor beta chains were all read from a single sample in a study of blood T cell repertoires in COVID-19. Assay used: immunoSEQ multiplex PCR; TCRdb lists only in-frame clones, some missing. This sample yields about 210,000 clones, of which about 91% are seen a single time; more than 1.4% belongs to the top ten. The specimen sequenced was peripheral blood. These receptors all come from a man younger than 35 with active or convalescent COVID-19.

The chain links TRBV5-4 to TRBJ2-7; 8 bases agree with TRBD2. V gave up 0 bases and J gave up 3 bases; unmatched junction bases: 5. Germline V gives CDR1 SGHNT, CDR2 YYREEE (reference sequence). The CDR3 loop spans 15 amino acids. CDR3 in DNA: TGTGCCAGCAGCTTGGGGCTAGCGGGCCACTACGAGCAGTACTTC. The encoded protein is CASSLGLAGHYEQYF.

The chain links TRBV27 to TRBJ1-4; 9 nucleotides align to TRBD1. Germline trimming cut 2 bases from V and 8 bases from J; bases unmatched to any gene: 3. Germline V gene sequence: CDR1 MNHEY, CDR2 SMNVEV (reference sequence). The CDR3 runs to 14 residues. The CDR3 DNA reads as TGTGCCAGCAGTTTAACAACAGGGGGCGAAAAACTGTTTTTT. Translation gives CASSLTTGGEKLFF.

The chain combines TRBV3-1 (or the pseudogene TRBV3-2) with TRBJ1-2; 7 nucleotides agree with TRBD1. V trimming: 1 base; J trimming: 13 bases; junction bases outside the gene matches: 9. CDR3 length: 13 residues. CDR1 is LGHDT, CDR2 YNNKEL, per germline (reference sequence). CDR3 sequence (DNA): TGTGCCAGCAGCCAAGGGGGACAGATCTACTCCACCTTC. It yields the protein CASSQGGQIYSTF.

This clone was seen once. The chain links TRBV5-4 to TRBJ2-6; no reliable D call. The CDR3 runs to 13 residues. Deletions cut 2 bases from V and 12 bases from J, with 12 bases between. The germline CDR1 and CDR2 sequences are SGHNT and YYREEE (reference sequence). The CDR3 loop reads CASSFVTSIVLTF. CDR3 DNA: TGTGCCAGCAGCTTTGTTACCTCTATCGTCCTGACTTTC.

The CDR3 region has the DNA TGTGCCAGCAGCCGAGCCGGGAACAATCAGCCCCAGCATTTT. Protein product: CASSRAGNNQPQHF. V usage is TRBV3-1 (or the pseudogene TRBV3-2) and J usage is TRBJ1-5, with D unresolved. The germline CDR1 and CDR2 sequences are LGHDT and YNNKEL (reference sequence). The V and J ends lost 4 bases and 3 bases respectively, with 10 bases between them. The CDR3 covers 14 residues.